These 26 T cell receptor beta chains were sequenced from one sample in a study of early T cells in non-severe SARS-CoV-2 infection. One entry per CDR3 protein results from TCRdb running MiXCR on the 5' RACE reads. Seen here are around 81,000 distinct CDR3 sequences, 11% to 15% observed once, and the top ten hold 11%. Input material: whole blood. These receptors originate from an adult who was a healthcare worker with PCR-confirmed SARS-CoV-2 infection or an uninfected control (not recorded which).

The chain couples TRBV7-9 to TRBJ1-3, with D perhaps TRBD1 (6 bases). The CDR3 contains 15 residues. The germline gives CDR1 SEHNR, CDR2 FQNEAQ (reference sequence). V was trimmed by 4 bases and J by 2 bases, leaving 12 bases between them. DNA for the CDR3: TGTGCCAGCAGCTCCGTGACAGGAGCTGGAAACACCATATATTTT. Residues: CASSSVTGAGNTIYF. Together with reference TRBV7-9 and TRBJ1-3, the CDR3 gives the full variable domain: DTGVSQNPRHKITKRGQNVTFRCDPISEHNRLYWYRQTLGQGPEFLTYFQNEAQLEKSRLLSDRFSAERPKGSFSTLEIQRTEQGDSAMYLCASSSVTGAGNTIYFGEGSWLTVV.

The chain couples TRBV6-1 to TRBJ2-7; the match to TRBD1 covers 7 bases. CDR1 and CDR2 from the germline V gene are MNHNS and SASEGT. V shed 6 bases and J 2 bases; nucleotides not matched to a gene: 7. The CDR3 spans 14 residues. CDR3 nucleotide sequence: TGTGCCAGCAGCGGCCGGGACAGTCCCTACGAGCAGTACTTC. Its translation: CASSGRDSPYEQYF.

This chain uses TRBV12-5 with TRBJ2-1, with 10 bases that match TRBD2. Losses at the gene ends were 3 bases for V and 6 bases for J; bases not matched to a gene: 2. The CDR3 is 14 residues long. Germline V gene sequence: CDR1 LGHNT, CDR2 FRNRAP. As DNA, the CDR3 is TGTGCTAGTGGTTTAACTAGCGGGGCCAATGAGCAGTTCTTC. Translated: CASGLTSGANEQFF. Full variable domain (rest looked up from reference TRBV12-5 and TRBJ2-1): DARVTQTPRHKVTEMGQEVTMRCQPILGHNTVFWYRQTMMQGLELLAYFRNRAPLDDSGMPKDRFSAEMPDATLATLKIQPSEPRDSAVYFCASGLTSGANEQFFGPGTRLTVL.

This clonotype was observed a few times. The V gene is TRBV4-3, the J gene TRBJ2-2, with a possible D match to TRBD2 (6 bases). Germline V gene data show CDR1 as LGHNA and CDR2 as YSLEER. V was clipped by 1 base and J by 5 bases, with 11 bases between them. The CDR3 spans 15 residues. The CDR3 loop is CASSQGRRDTGELFF. CDR3 coding DNA: TGCGCCAGCAGCCAAGGGAGGCGGGATACCGGGGAGCTGTTTTTT.

This clonotype was seen only a few times. The V call is TRBV12-3 or TRBV12-4, the J call TRBJ1-6, with D tentatively TRBD1 (5 bases). The V end lost 7 bases, the J end lost 3 bases, and 13 bases lay between the germline ends. This CDR3 contains 15 residues. The CDR3 here is CASKYSTVYNSPLHF. The DNA for the CDR3 is TGTGCCAGCAAATATTCGACAGTCTATAATTCACCCCTCCACTTT.

This clonotype was detected a few times. V and J are TRBV4-1 and TRBJ1-1; possible D gene TRBD1, 6 bases. The CDR3 totals 10 residues. V lost 10 bases, J lost 5 bases, and 8 bases lay in between. CDR1 and CDR2 (germline): MGHRA, YSYEKL. This CDR3 is CATRGTEAFF. CDR3 bases: TGCGCCACCAGGGGAACTGAAGCTTTCTTT.

In its sample, this clonotype was seen many times. This chain uses TRBV29-1 with TRBJ2-1; D not certain. The CDR3 is made up of 15 amino acids. V lost 2 bases and J lost 0, with 11 bases in between. Per germline, CDR1 SQVTM and CDR2 ANQGSEA. DNA for the CDR3: TGCAGCGTTGAACTTATACTTAGCTCCTACAATGAGCAGTTCTTC. Protein product: CSVELILSSYNEQFF.

The sample holds many counts of this clonotype. This sequence joins TRBV20-1 and TRBJ2-3, with 13 bases aligning to TRBD2. The V segment lost 6 bases and the J segment 0 bases; nucleotides outside the gene matches: 9. The germline gives CDR1 DFQATT, CDR2 SNEGSKA (reference sequence). This CDR3 comprises 17 residues. The CDR3 loop is CSAPTSGGAKSTDTQYF. The CDR3 bases are TGCAGTGCGCCTACTAGCGGGGGGGCCAAGAGCACAGATACGCAGTATTTT.

The chain has TRBV6-5 and TRBJ2-6; the D is unclear. Looked up from germline, CDR1 is MNHEY and CDR2 is SVGAGI. The V end lost 2 bases, the J end lost 2 bases, and 4 bases lay between the germline ends. The CDR3 loop spans 14 amino acids. Here the CDR3 DNA reads TGTGCCAGCAGTTACGGAACTGGGGCCAACGTCCTGACTTTC. Translation: CASSYGTGANVLTF.

The chain joins TRBV20-1 to TRBJ2-5; possibly TRBD2 for D (6 bases). There are 12 residues in the CDR3. V was shortened by 6 bases and J by 5 bases, with 13 bases between the two germline ends. Germline CDR1 and CDR2: DFQATT and SNEGSKA (reference sequence). The CDR3 is CSAAGGGETQYF. The CDR3 DNA reads TGCAGTGCAGCCGGTGGGGGGGAGACCCAGTACTTC.

This clonotype was seen a few times. The chain uses TRBV29-1 and TRBJ2-1, with D tentatively TRBD1 (6 bases). CDR1 is SQVTM and CDR2 is ANQGSEA in the germline V gene. The germline V and J ends were trimmed by 7 bases and 7 bases, with 11 bases remaining between them. The CDR3 spans 11 residues. DNA of the CDR3: TGCAGCGCAACCCAGGGGAATGAGCAGTTCTTC. Translating it yields CSATQGNEQFF.

This clonotype came up a few times. The chain links TRBV6-1 to TRBJ2-5; the D gene is possibly TRBD1 (5 bases). The CDR3 extends over 13 amino acids. V lost 3 bases and J 1 base, leaving 6 bases between the germline ends. CDR1 and CDR2 from the germline V gene are MNHNS and SASEGT. The CDR3 DNA is TGTGCCAGCAGTGAGGACACCCAAGAGACCCAGTACTTC. Protein: CASSEDTQETQYF.

This sequence joins TRBV20-1 and TRBJ1-5; D may be TRBD1 (5 bases). Trimming cost V 3 bases and J 5 bases, with 14 bases left between them. The CDR3 contains 14 residues. Per germline, CDR1 DFQATT and CDR2 SNEGSKA (reference sequence). CDR3 bases: TGCAGTGCTAGCGGGACGGCGAATGATCAGCCCCAGCATTTT. Amino acids: CSASGTANDQPQHF.

This clonotype was detected ten times or more. The chain uses TRBV7-9 and TRBJ1-2, with 8 bases aligning to TRBD1. Germline CDR1 is SEHNR and CDR2 is FQNEAQ (reference sequence). V lost 4 bases, J lost 6 bases, and 13 bases stayed unmatched. The CDR3 runs 16 residues. The CDR3 coding sequence is TGTGCCAGCAGCTCATTCTCCGGGACAGGCCCGAATGGCTACACCTTC. Its translation is CASSSFSGTGPNGYTF. Filled out from reference TRBV7-9 and TRBJ1-2, the complete variable domain reads DTGVSQNPRHKITKRGQNVTFRCDPISEHNRLYWYRQTLGQGPEFLTYFQNEAQLEKSRLLSDRFSAERPKGSFSTLEIQRTEQGDSAMYLCASSSFSGTGPNGYTFGSGTRLTVV.

This clonotype was observed many times. The chain links TRBV6-6 to TRBJ2-7; the D is unclear. The CDR3 is 13 residues long. V was shortened by 5 bases and J by 3 bases, with 11 bases between the two germline ends. Looked up from germline, CDR1 is MNHNY and CDR2 is SVGAGI (reference sequence). This chain's CDR3 is CASSLQSYYEQYF. CDR3 in DNA: TGTGCCAGCAGTCTACAGAGTTACTACGAGCAGTACTTC.

This clonotype was picked up a small number of times. The rearrangement uses TRBV27 and TRBJ2-7; 10 bases align to TRBD2. This CDR3 comprises 16 residues. V lost 4 bases and J lost 4; bases outside the gene matches: 10. CDR1 MNHEY and CDR2 SMNVEV come from the germline V gene (reference sequence). CDR3 DNA sequence: TGTGCCAGCAGTTCCCCGGTAGCGGGGGGCCGGTACGAGCAGTACTTC. Translation gives CASSSPVAGGRYEQYF.

The chain combines TRBV18 with TRBJ1-1, with D maybe TRBD1 (5 bases). V dropped 8 bases and J dropped 1 base, with 14 bases sitting between them. The CDR3 spans 14 residues. Germline-derived CDR1 and CDR2 are KGHSH and LQKENI. The CDR3 protein is CASHRPTENTEAFF. The CDR3 coding sequence is TGTGCCAGCCACCGCCCGACAGAGAACACTGAAGCTTTCTTT. The full variable domain, rest sourced from reference TRBV18 and TRBJ1-1, is NAGVMQNPRHLVRRRGQEARLRCSPMKGHSHVYWYRQLPEEGLKFMVYLQKENIIDESGMPKERFSAEFPKEGPSILRIQQVVRGDSAAYFCASHRPTENTEAFFGQGTRLTVV.

In this sample, this clonotype turned up many times. The chain recombines TRBV9 with TRBJ1-6; D is undetermined. This CDR3 region has 16 residues. The V and J ends lost 1 base and 0 bases respectively, with 8 bases between them. The germline V gene has CDR1 SGDLS and CDR2 YYNGEE. This CDR3 is CASSVTASSYNSPLHF. For the CDR3, the DNA is TGTGCCAGCAGCGTAACAGCTAGCTCCTATAATTCACCCCTCCACTTT. Full variable domain (rest looked up from reference TRBV9 and TRBJ1-6): DSGVTQTPKHLITATGQRVTLRCSPRSGDLSVYWYQQSLDQGLQFLIQYYNGEERAKGNILERFSAQQFPDLHSELNLSSLELGDSALYFCASSVTASSYNSPLHFGNGTRLTVT.

There are a few counts of this clonotype. CDR3 DNA sequence: TGCGCCAGCAGCCCGGGAACAACCCAAGAGACCCAGTACTTC. This codes for CASSPGTTQETQYF. V is TRBV4-3 and J is TRBJ2-5; TRBD2 might be the D (5 bases). The germline V gene encodes CDR1 LGHNA and CDR2 YSLEER. The CDR3 is 14 residues long. The V and J ends lost 4 bases and 1 base respectively, with 10 bases between them.

In its sample, this clonotype was seen many times. The chain couples TRBV7-9 to TRBJ2-1; no clear D gene. V was clipped by 5 bases and J by 12 bases, with 11 bases between them. The CDR3 is 11 amino acids. Germline assignment: CDR1 SEHNR and CDR2 FQNEAQ (reference sequence). This CDR3 is CASSEILGQFF. The CDR3 DNA follows: TGTGCCAGCAGCGAAATACTTGGGCAGTTCTTC.

This clonotype was seen many times. V and J are TRBV11-2 and TRBJ2-7; 10 nucleotides align to TRBD1. With V trimmed by 5 bases and J by 6 bases, 10 bases remained unmatched. Germline V gene sequence: CDR1 SGHAT, CDR2 FQNNGV. The CDR3 is made up of 15 amino acids. CDR3 protein: CASSPGTGDIGEQYF. The CDR3 region has the DNA TGTGCCAGCAGCCCCGGGACAGGGGATATCGGCGAGCAGTACTTC.

Turning to this clonotype: At one end the junction does not follow the germline gene, possibly because of a read error. The CDR3 region has the DNA TGCAGCGTTGGGGTCTCAGGGAGCTCCTACAATGAGCAGTCCTTC. Its translation: CSVGVSGSSYNEQSF. The chain employs TRBV29-1 and TRBJ2-1; D might be TRBD1 or TRBD2, each matching 5 bases. Germline CDR1 is SQVTM and CDR2 is ANQGSEA. This CDR3 spans 15 amino acids.

This clonotype has more than one count but fewer than ten. The chain joins TRBV27 to TRBJ2-5, with 8 bases matching TRBD1. The CDR3 covers 15 residues. The germline V gene encodes CDR1 MNHEY and CDR2 SMNVEV (reference sequence). The junction had 5 bases not matched to a gene; V was cut back by 2 bases and J by 3 bases. The CDR3 is CASSLGRGRKETQYF. The CDR3 bases are TGTGCCAGCAGTTTAGGCAGGGGGCGAAAAGAGACCCAGTACTTC.

The chain recombines TRBV20-1 with TRBJ2-1; D might be TRBD1 (6 bases). The CDR3 runs 15 residues. Between the trimmed V and J ends, which lost 5 bases and 0 bases, there was a span of 14 bases. Germline CDR1 and CDR2: DFQATT and SNEGSKA (reference sequence). CDR3 sequence: CSAAGTTSSYNEQFF. CDR3 DNA: TGCAGTGCTGCCGGGACAACAAGCTCCTACAATGAGCAGTTCTTC.

Only a few counts were recorded for this clonotype. V usage is TRBV5-1 and J usage is TRBJ2-5, with D possibly TRBD2 on 5 matching bases. V lost 4 bases, J lost 2 bases, and 12 bases lay in between. CDR1 SGHRS and CDR2 YFSETQ come from the germline V gene. This CDR3 is built from 14 residues. The DNA of the CDR3 is TGCGCCAGCAGCGGTACTAGTAAACAAGAGACCCAGTACTTC. This encodes CASSGTSKQETQYF. The complete variable domain, with remaining parts taken from reference TRBV5-1 and TRBJ2-5, reads KAGVTQTPRYLIKTRGQQVTLSCSPISGHRSVSWYQQTPGQGLQFLFEYFSETQRNKGNFPGRFSGRQFSNSRSEMNVSTLELGDSALYLCASSGTSKQETQYFGPGTRLLVL.

This clonotype has more than one count but fewer than ten. The CDR3 sequence: CASAKEGPRDTQYF. DNA for the CDR3: TGTGCCAGCGCTAAAGAGGGTCCTCGCGATACGCAGTATTTT. V gene TRBV12-3 or TRBV12-4 combines with J gene TRBJ2-3; D might be TRBD2 (5 bases). The CDR3 is made up of 14 amino acids. Trimming removed 8 bases at V and 6 bases at J, with 18 bases between.